This T cell receptor (beta chain) emerged from a study of OX40 agonist ivuxolimab in advanced cancers. As for the study more broadly: Ivuxolimab was a fully human IgG2 agonistic monoclonal antibody targeting the costimulatory receptor OX40 (CD134). Intravenous ivuxolimab was administered to patients every 2 weeks at six dose levels: 0.01, 0.1, 0.3, 1.5, 3 and 10 mg/kg. Among the roughly 50 dose-escalation patients, approximately 20 had hepatocellular carcinoma, about 15 melanoma, 9 renal cell carcinoma and 9 head and neck cancer. The dose-escalation cohort was almost 85% male with a mean age of roughly 60 years, ranging from about 23 to 85. Patients were allowed to have had prior anti-PD-1, anti-PD-L1 or anti-CTLA-4 therapy, and around two fifths of the dose-escalation patients had been treated with checkpoint inhibitors. Partial responses occurred in three dose-escalation patients, of whom one had hepatocellular carcinoma and two had cutaneous melanoma. The purpose of peripheral TCRbeta sequencing was to test whether ivuxolimab changed TCR sequence diversity and led to clonal T-cell expansion. The monotherapy dose-escalation portion (N ≈ 50 patients) of the phase I ivuxolimab trial is reported in the paper.

Study-level results and caveats: In partial responders in the 0.1-3.0 mg/kg groups, normalized peripheral clonal expansion was found to be among the lowest, especially among CD8+ T cells. After ivuxolimab, expanded clones were on average more numerous among CD8+ T cells than among CD4+ T cells. Which antigens the clonally expanded peripheral T cells were specific for was not determined. Low levels of normalized T-cell clonal expansion were also seen in some nonresponding patients. At doses of 0.1 to 3.0 mg/kg, clonal expansion of both CD4+ and CD8+ blood T cells was observed from baseline to week 6.

Per the germline V gene, MGHDK is the CDR1 and SYGVNS is the CDR2. V is cut by 4 bases and J by 10 bases, and the space between the germline ends is 11 bases. From its cysteine to its phenylalanine, the CDR3 spans 12 amino acids. The DNA shown is the 36-base CDR3, in frame from base 1. Patients with autoimmune disease history or receiving systemic immunosuppression were excluded from the trial. In every dose cohort, peripheral blood was drawn for TCR sequencing at baseline, cycle 4 day 1, and cycle 7 day 1. Samples came from an open-label, multicenter, first-in-human phase I dose-escalation trial of ivuxolimab. Adults with locally advanced or metastatic melanoma, renal cell, hepatocellular, or head and neck squamous cell carcinoma were enrolled in the trial. Before TCR sequencing, CD4+ T cells and CD8+ T cells were sorted from peripheral blood as separate populations. For sequencing of the TCRbeta CDR3 region, genomic DNA was extracted from the sorted cells. The immunoSEQ Assay was used for sequencing of TCRbeta CDR3 regions. TCRdb carries this immuneACCESS record with in-frame sequences only. Its versions omit some clonotypes, under half of them owing to an unresolved V gene in the studies checked, with the rest unexplained. Counted in this sample were some 60,000 clones; more than 75% of them appeared once. About 1% of the sample comes from the top ten.

Remarks on this clone: Its antigen is unknown. No base qualities exist here, and no much larger clone lies one base off it.

The starting material was CD4+ or CD8+ T cells sorted from blood, obtained in a trial of the OX40 agonist ivuxolimab. The rearrangement combines TRBV25-1 with TRBJ2-1; the D gene identity is not certain. The source is an adult with an advanced solid tumor such as melanoma, head and neck, liver or kidney cancer. The CDR3 region has the sequence CASSVGDWEQFF. The bases are TGTGCCAGCAGTGTAGGAGATTGGGAGCAGTTCTTC.